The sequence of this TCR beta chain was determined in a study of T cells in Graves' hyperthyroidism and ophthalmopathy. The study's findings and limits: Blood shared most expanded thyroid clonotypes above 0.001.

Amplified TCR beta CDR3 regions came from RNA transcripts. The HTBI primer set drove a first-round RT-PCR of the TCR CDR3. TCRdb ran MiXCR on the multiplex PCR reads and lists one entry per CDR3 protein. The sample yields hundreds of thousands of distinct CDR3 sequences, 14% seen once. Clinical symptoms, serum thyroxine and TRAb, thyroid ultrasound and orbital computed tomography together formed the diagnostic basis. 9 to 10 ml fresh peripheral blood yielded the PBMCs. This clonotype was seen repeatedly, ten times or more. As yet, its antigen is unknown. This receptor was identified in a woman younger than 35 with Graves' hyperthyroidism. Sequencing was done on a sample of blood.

The CDR3 sequence is CASSWDGQLRTTEAFF. CDR3 bases: TGTGCCAGCAGCTGGGACGGACAACTGAGAACAACTGAAGCTTTCTTT. The rearrangement uses TRBV5-8 and TRBJ1-1; TRBD1 might be the D (5 bases). This CDR3 is 16 amino acids long. V lost 3 bases, J lost 5 bases, and 20 bases lay in between. Germline V lookup: CDR1 SGHTS, CDR2 YDEGEE. Based on the CDR3 plus reference TRBV5-8 and TRBJ1-1, the full variable domain is EAGVTQSPTHLIKTRGQQATLRCSPISGHTSVYWYQQALGLGLQFLLWYDEGEERNRGNFPPRFSGRQFPNYSSELNVNALELEDSALYLCASSWDGQLRTTEAFFGQGTRLTVV.